The rows below give T cell receptor beta chains drawn from one sample of a study of beta chain features in type 1 diabetes. Generated by immunoSEQ multiplex PCR, the TCRdb table keeps only in-frame clones and is missing some. This sample yields roughly 150,000 clones, of which around 10% are seen a single time; roughly 1.9% belongs to the top ten. The specimen was central memory CD4+ T cells from blood. These receptor sequences come from a young man in good health. The CDR3 runs from the conserved cysteine through the conserved F or W. A D gene is named only where the DNA matches it firmly. Expanded clones are given a class, and other clones once, few, many or no size at all.

D gene | J gene | clone size | V gene | CDR3 DNA | CDR3 protein
NA | TRBJ2-1 | few | TRBV2 | TGTGCCAGCACCGAACAGGGATACAATGAGCAGTTCTTC | CASTEQGYNEQFF
NA | TRBJ2-1 | NA | TRBV5-4 | TGTGCCAGCAGCTTGGGGGGACCCCTCAGGGACAATGAGCAGTTCTTC | CASSLGGPLRDNEQFF
NA | TRBJ2-1 | few | TRBV28 | TGTGCCAGCGGGTCCTCCGTGGGATACAATGAGCAGTTCTTC | CASGSSVGYNEQFF
NA | TRBJ2-5 | NA | TRBV9 | TGTGCCAGCAGCGCAGGGGTCACTAGCGACCAAGAGACCCAGTACTTC | CASSAGVTSDQETQYF
NA | TRBJ2-3 | few | TRBV18 | TGTGCCAGCTCGTTTGGGACGGTTACAGATACGCAGTATTTT | CASSFGTVTDTQYF
NA | TRBJ1-1 | few | TRBV9 | TGTGCCAGCAGCGTAGCGGCAGACTTGAACACTGAAGCTTTCTTT | CASSVAADLNTEAFF
NA | TRBJ1-1 | NA | TRBV6-5 | TGTGCCAGCAGTTACTCCTTGGAGGGAGGGAAAGCTTTCTTT | CASSYSLEGGKAFF
NA | TRBJ1-5 | NA | TRBV19 | TGTGCCAGTAGTCGGGGCAGCGACAGGCCCCAGCATTTT | CASSRGSDRPQHF
NA | TRBJ1-5 | many | TRBV29-1 | TGCAGCGTTCGACTAGGATGGGGCAATCAGCCCCAGCATTTT | CSVRLGWGNQPQHF
NA | TRBJ1-2 | few | TRBV27 | TGTGCCAGCAGTTCTCATCTGTCCCCCGGTGGTGGCTACACCTTC | CASSSHLSPGGGYTF
NA | TRBJ1-2 | few | TRBV4-3 | TGCGCCAGCAGCCGGGACCATGGGGGAAAGGGTGGCTACACCTTC | CASSRDHGGKGGYTF
TRBD1 | TRBJ2-4 | few | TRBV4-2 | TGTGCCAGCAGCCAGACAGGGGGCGTAGACATTCAGTACTTC | CASSQTGGVDIQYF
NA | TRBJ2-1 | NA | TRBV7-9 | TGTGCCAGCAGCTTTGGGTCGTCCTACAATGAGCAGTTCTTC | CASSFGSSYNEQFF
NA | TRBJ2-3 | few | TRBV27 | TGTGCCAGCAGTTTGGGCGCGGGCACAGATACGCAGTATTTT | CASSLGAGTDTQYF
NA | TRBJ1-2 | NA | TRBV11-1 | TGTGCCAGCTCCGAAACCGTCCTAGGCTATGGCTACACCTTC | CASSETVLGYGYTF
NA | TRBJ1-1 | NA | TRBV11-2 | TGTGCCAGCAGCCCCCGAGGGACGGGGGTGGAGCGCACTGAAGCTTTCTTT | CASSPRGTGVERTEAFF
NA | TRBJ1-5 | few | TRBV16 | TGTGCCAGCAGCGGACAGTGGAGCAATCAGCCCCAGCATTTT | CASSGQWSNQPQHF
NA | TRBJ1-1 | few | TRBV29-1 | TGCAGCCCCTGCACCACTGAAGCTTTCTTT | CSPCTTEAFF
NA | TRBJ2-3 | few | TRBV7-9 | TGTGCCAGCAGCTTAGCGGGCAGCACAGATACGCAGTATTTT | CASSLAGSTDTQYF
NA | TRBJ2-2 | many | TRBV5-1 | TGCGCCACGAGCGAGACACCCAACACCGGGGAGCTGTTTTTT | CATSETPNTGELFF